This T cell receptor beta chain is drawn from a study of technical replicates of blood from a few donors. The CDR3 extends over 15 amino acids. J gave up 5 bases and V 1 base, and 5 bases lay outside the gene matches. The V gene's germline CDR1 is MNHEY and CDR2 SVGAGI. Sequenced by immunoSEQ multiplex PCR; TCRdb stores in-frame clones only, minus some. The sample contains roughly 90,000 clones, around 95% of which appear only once. Sequencing was carried out using T cells isolated from PBMCs. The origin of this receptor is a human donor in good health. The chain links TRBV6-5 to TRBJ2-1; 7 bases are shared with TRBD2. The CDR3 protein is CASSYLGGGDNEQFF. The DNA of the CDR3 is TGTGCCAGCAGTTACTTAGGCGGGGGTGACAATGAGCAGTTCTTC.